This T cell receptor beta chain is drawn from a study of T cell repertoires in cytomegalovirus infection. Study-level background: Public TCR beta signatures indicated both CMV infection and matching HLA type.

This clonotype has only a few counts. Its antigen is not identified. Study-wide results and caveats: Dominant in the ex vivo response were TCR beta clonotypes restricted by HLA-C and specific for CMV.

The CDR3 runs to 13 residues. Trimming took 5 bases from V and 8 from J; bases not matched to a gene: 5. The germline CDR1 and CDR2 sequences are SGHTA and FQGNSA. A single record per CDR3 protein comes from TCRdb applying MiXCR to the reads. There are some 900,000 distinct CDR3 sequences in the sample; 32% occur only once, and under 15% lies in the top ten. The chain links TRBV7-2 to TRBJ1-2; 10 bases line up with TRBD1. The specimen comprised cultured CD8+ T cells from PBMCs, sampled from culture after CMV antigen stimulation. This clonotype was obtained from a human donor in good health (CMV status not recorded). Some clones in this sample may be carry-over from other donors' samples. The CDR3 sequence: CASSLGTGVGYTF. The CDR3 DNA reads TGTGCCAGCAGCCTAGGGACAGGGGTCGGCTACACCTTC.